A single sample is the source of the 23 T cell receptor beta chains below, sequenced in a study of blood T cell repertoires in COVID-19. Using immunoSEQ multiplex PCR, the repertoire was profiled, and TCRdb retains in-frame clones only, with some absent. The table includes about 48,000 clones, approximately 89% detected once. Sequencing was performed on peripheral blood. Every receptor here comes from a woman at least 80 years old with acute or convalescent COVID-19.

The chain has TRBV11-1 and TRBJ2-5; the match to TRBD2 covers 10 bases. V was clipped by 5 bases and J by 5 bases; unmatched bases: 11. Germline assignment: CDR1 SGHAT and CDR2 FQDESV (reference sequence). CDR3 length: 16 residues. The DNA for the CDR3 is TGTGCCAGCAGCCCCCTCGCTAGCGGGGGCGGGGAGACCCAGTACTTC. This codes for CASSPLASGGGETQYF.

The V and J genes are TRBV19 and TRBJ1-2, with TRBD1 as a possible D gene (6 bases). Looked up from germline, CDR1 is LNHDA and CDR2 is SQIVND (reference sequence). The CDR3 has 15 amino acids. Trimming removed 4 bases at V and 4 bases at J, with 16 bases between. The CDR3 DNA is TGTGCCAGTAGTACCCCGACAGGACTCGCCTATGGCTACACCTTC. Its protein is CASSTPTGLAYGYTF.

J is TRBJ2-2 and V is TRBV6-1; 8 bases match TRBD1. Germline V CDR1 and CDR2: MNHNS, SASEGT. The V and J ends lost 4 bases and 7 bases, in that order; junction bases with no gene match: 11. This CDR3 contains 16 residues. The chain's CDR3 is CASSGQGTQNFGELFF. As DNA, the CDR3 is TGTGCCAGCAGTGGACAGGGGACCCAAAACTTCGGGGAGCTGTTTTTT.

The chain has TRBV6-1 and TRBJ2-7; D is possibly TRBD1 (6 bases). Trimming took off 3 bases at V and 0 bases at J, with 15 bases between the two ends. Germline assignment: CDR1 MNHNS and CDR2 SASEGT. The CDR3 loop spans 16 amino acids. The chain's CDR3 is CASSDVGTPSSYEQYV. The CDR3 DNA is TGTGCCAGCAGTGATGTGGGGACACCAAGCTCCTACGAGCAGTACGTC.

This chain links TRBV7-2 with TRBJ1-3; no clear D gene. Trimming removed 1 base at V and 0 bases at J, with 7 bases between. The CDR3 has 15 amino acids. Per the germline V gene, CDR1 is SGHTA and CDR2 is FQGNSA. This chain's CDR3 is CASSLGAASGNTIYF. The CDR3, as DNA: TGTGCCAGCAGCTTAGGGGCAGCCTCTGGAAACACCATATATTTT.

The DNA of the CDR3 is TGTGCCAGCAGCCAAGGGCGGGGGGCTTCCTACGAGCAGTACTTC. Translated, it gives CASSQGRGASYEQYF. The chain joins TRBV3-1 (or the pseudogene TRBV3-2) to TRBJ2-7; 8 nucleotides align to TRBD2. The CDR3 spans 15 residues. The germline V gene encodes CDR1 LGHDT and CDR2 YNNKEL (reference sequence). The V and J ends lost 1 base and 1 base, in that order; junction bases with no gene match: 3.

This clone was seen just once. The chain joins TRBV11-2 to TRBJ1-2; 12 bases are a match to TRBD1. Trimming cost V 7 bases and J 7 bases; bases outside gene matches: 10. Germline V gene data show CDR1 as SGHAT and CDR2 as FQNNGV. This CDR3 contains 15 residues. The DNA for the CDR3 is TGTGCCAGCACCAAAGCGGGGACAGGGGGCTTTGGCTACACCTTC. This codes for CASTKAGTGGFGYTF.

V gene TRBV6-5 combines with J gene TRBJ1-2; TRBD1 is a possible D gene (5 bases). Germline lookup yields CDR1 MNHEY and CDR2 SVGAGI. The CDR3 has 12 amino acids. Trimming pared 6 bases from V and 6 bases from J, leaving 11 bases between. The CDR3 protein is CASRAGVDGYTF. For the CDR3, the DNA is TGTGCCAGCAGAGCGGGGGTTGATGGCTACACCTTC.

The chain joins TRBV28 to TRBJ2-3; the match to TRBD2 covers 11 bases. CDR1 and CDR2 (germline): MDHEN, SYDVKM. With 6 bases clipped from V and 5 bases from J, the junction kept 4 bases outside the gene matches. This CDR3 spans 14 amino acids. CDR3 region: CASRISGGGDTQYF. The DNA for the CDR3 is TGTGCCAGCAGGATTAGCGGGGGGGGAGATACGCAGTATTTT.

The rearrangement uses TRBV10-3 and TRBJ2-3; 7 bases map to TRBD2. CDR3 length equals 15 residues. CDR1 and CDR2 (germline): ENHRY, SYGVKD. V shed 2 bases, J shed 6 bases, and the junction held 8 bases outside the gene matches. CDR3 sequence reads: CAISERGGSGDTQYF. For the CDR3, the DNA is TGTGCCATCAGTGAGAGGGGCGGGAGCGGTGATACGCAGTATTTT.

The chain is built from TRBV30 and TRBJ1-1, with D possibly being TRBD1 (5 bases). The CDR3 extends over 13 amino acids. The V gene's germline CDR1 is GTSNPN and CDR2 SVGIG (reference sequence). Trimming pared 2 bases from V and 2 bases from J, leaving 9 bases between. The CDR3 region is CAWSQQDNTEAFF. DNA for the CDR3: TGTGCCTGGAGTCAACAGGATAACACTGAAGCTTTCTTT. Full variable domain (missing parts from reference TRBV30 and TRBJ1-1): SQTIHQWPATLVQPVGSPLSLECTVEGTSNPNLYWYRQAAGRGLQLLFYSVGIGQISSEVPQNLSASRPQDRQFILSSKKLLLSDSGFYLCAWSQQDNTEAFFGQGTRLTVV.

The chain carries TRBV6-5 and TRBJ2-2; TRBD2 aligns across 7 bases. The CDR3 has 14 amino acids. Germline V gene lookup returns CDR1 MNHEY and CDR2 SVGAGI. V lost 8 bases and J lost 0; bases outside the gene matches: 3. For the CDR3, the DNA is TGTGCCAGCTCGCGGGAGCCGAACACCGGGGAGCTGTTTTTT. It specifies CASSREPNTGELFF.

The CDR3 bases are TGTGCCAGCAGCATTACTAGGGGGCTCGGCGAGCTGTTTTTT. This sequence encodes CASSITRGLGELFF. The chain joins TRBV11-3 to TRBJ2-2; 7 bases match TRBD1. With 5 bases clipped from V and 11 bases from J, the junction kept 11 bases outside the gene matches. CDR1 and CDR2 (germline): SGHNT, YENEEA. This CDR3 region has 14 residues.

The rearrangement joins TRBV5-1 to TRBJ2-2; TRBD1 aligns across 7 bases. Germline V gene lookup returns CDR1 SGHRS and CDR2 YFSETQ. The CDR3 spans 15 residues. J gave up 0 bases and V 4 bases, and 3 bases lay outside the gene matches. The DNA of the CDR3 is TGCGCCAGCAGCCAAGGGACAGCGAACACCGGGGAGCTGTTTTTT. Its protein product is CASSQGTANTGELFF.

V usage is TRBV14 and J usage is TRBJ1-6; D might be TRBD1 (5 bases). The germline V gene has CDR1 SGHDN and CDR2 FVKESK. Deletions cut 3 bases from V and 1 base from J, with 10 bases between. CDR3 length: 16 residues. CDR3 in amino acids: CASSHRRGSYNSPLHF. DNA of the CDR3: TGTGCCAGCAGCCATCGGAGGGGATCCTATAATTCACCCCTCCACTTT.

V usage is TRBV18 and J usage is TRBJ2-3, with D hard to call. The germline V and J ends were trimmed by 3 bases and 0 bases, with 13 bases remaining between them. Germline V gene data show CDR1 as KGHSH and CDR2 as LQKENI. The CDR3 is 16 residues long. CDR3 in DNA: TGTGCCAGCTCACCGCCAGCCGCGGCTAGCACAGATACGCAGTATTTT. Translation: CASSPPAAASTDTQYF.

The chain carries TRBV28 and TRBJ1-4; TRBD1 agrees at 9 bases. The germline CDR1 and CDR2 sequences are MDHEN and SYDVKM. The CDR3 length is 15 residues. The V segment lost 1 base and the J segment 7 bases; nucleotides outside the gene matches: 4. The CDR3 region is CASSLSGQGVEKLFF. Here the CDR3 DNA reads TGTGCCAGCAGTTTATCGGGACAGGGAGTTGAAAAACTGTTTTTT.

The table lists this clone with a few counts. The junction departs from germline at one end; a sequencing error may be responsible. The genes are TRBV7-7 and TRBJ2-2, with D perhaps TRBD1 (5 bases). CDR3 size: 15 residues. The V gene's germline CDR1 is SSHAT and CDR2 FNYEAQ (reference sequence). CDR3 bases: TGTGCTAGCAGCTTAGCAACAGGGAACACCGGGGAGCTGTTTTTT. This sequence encodes CASSLATGNTGELFF. The full variable domain, with the rest looked up from reference TRBV7-7 and TRBJ2-2, is GAGVSQSPRYKVTKRGQDVTLRCDPISSHATLYWYQQALGQGPEFLTYFNYEAQPDKSGLPSDRFSAERPEGSISTLTIQRTEQRDSAMYRCASSLATGNTGELFFGEGSRLTVL.

The chain is built from TRBV14 and TRBJ2-2, with TRBD1 as a possible D gene (5 bases). V was shortened by 2 bases and J by 0 bases, with 13 bases between the two germline ends. Germline V gene data show CDR1 as SGHDN and CDR2 as FVKESK. The CDR3 is 17 amino acids. Here the CDR3 reads CASSQWTSGTNTGELFF. The CDR3 bases are TGTGCCAGCAGCCAATGGACATCTGGGACGAACACCGGGGAGCTGTTTTTT.

The V call is TRBV6-5, the J call TRBJ1-5; D is undetermined. Germline CDR1 and CDR2: MNHEY and SVGAGI. V lost 5 bases to trimming and J lost 5 bases, with 10 bases between them. This CDR3 contains 13 residues. The DNA of the CDR3 is TGTGCCAGCAGTATAGAACCCGATCAGCCCCAGCATTTT. As protein: CASSIEPDQPQHF.

This chain links TRBV11-2 with TRBJ1-2; unclear D gene. This CDR3 contains 13 residues. The germline V gene has CDR1 SGHAT and CDR2 FQNNGV. Trimming stripped 1 base from V and 3 bases from J, with 6 bases between. The CDR3 protein is CASSLAGDYGYTF. DNA of the CDR3: TGTGCCAGCAGCTTAGCCGGGGACTATGGCTACACCTTC.

The genes are TRBV5-1 and TRBJ1-1, with TRBD1 identical over 7 bases. This CDR3 comprises 14 residues. Germline-derived CDR1 and CDR2 are SGHRS and YFSETQ. The V segment lost 3 bases and the J segment 1 base; nucleotides outside the gene matches: 3. CDR3: CASSWDRSNTEAFF. DNA of the CDR3: TGCGCCAGCAGCTGGGACAGATCGAACACTGAAGCTTTCTTT.

This clone was observed once. The chain couples TRBV12-1 to TRBJ2-1; TRBD1, the table's D call, lacks a check against the DNA. TRBV12-1 is termed a pseudogene. This CDR3 contains 19 residues. CDR3 nucleotides: TGTGCCAGCAGCTTTGTTACAGGACAGGGAGATACCTCCTACAATGAGCAGTTCTTC. Its translation: CASSFVTGQGDTSYNEQFF.